In its sample, the clone carrying this T cell receptor (beta chain) was seen once. The sample belongs to a study of CD8 T cells in Susac syndrome. The V segment lost 5 bases and the J segment 3 bases; nucleotides outside the gene matches: 6. The CDR3 runs 14 residues. Per the germline V gene, CDR1 is SQVTM and CDR2 is ANQGSEA. RNA totalling about 0.45 to 1 ug underwent reverse transcription with random hexamers. Amplification of TCR beta CDR3 across 54 Vbeta and 13 Jbeta was performed with immunoSEQ multiplex PCR. TCRdb called the immunoSEQ multiplex PCR reads again in MiXCR, with one record for every CDR3 protein. The sample carries around 150,000 distinct CDR3 sequences, approximately 93% recorded once. In blood CD8+ and CD4+ T cells, TCR beta underwent sequencing. CD8+ and CD4+ T cells were negatively isolated; TEMRA cells were FACS-enriched.

Material for sequencing was CD4+ T cells from PBMCs. The chain joins TRBV29-1 to TRBJ2-3; 9 positions match TRBD2. This receptor was identified in a human donor with multiple sclerosis. CDR3 DNA: TGCAGCGTTTTAGCGGGAGAGGTTACAGATACGCAGTATTTT. Translated: CSVLAGEVTDTQYF.